This TCR beta chain is from a study of control samples from healthy donors and cancer patients. Some clones are missing from TCRdb's copy, which holds only in-frame ones; the method was immunoSEQ multiplex PCR. The sample contains 150,000 to 200,000 clones, around 90% of which appear only once. Germline CDR1 is KGHSH and CDR2 is LQKENI. V lost 3 bases, J lost 3 bases, and 12 bases lay in between. The CDR3 length is 14 residues. The sequence was collected from a man aged 25-40 years in good health. The sample taken for sequencing was blood. V gene TRBV18 combines with J gene TRBJ2-7; possibly TRBD2 for D (5 bases). CDR3 amino acids: CASSPERGGYEQYF. As DNA, the CDR3 is TGTGCCAGCTCACCGGAACGGGGTGGCTACGAGCAGTACTTC. Drawing the rest from reference TRBV18 and TRBJ2-7, the complete variable domain is NAGVMQNPRHLVRRRGQEARLRCSPMKGHSHVYWYRQLPEEGLKFMVYLQKENIIDESGMPKERFSAEFPKEGPSILRIQQVVRGDSAAYFCASSPERGGYEQYFGPGTRLTVT.